These T cell receptor beta chains were read from a single sample in a study of blood T cell repertoires in COVID-19. The repertoire was sequenced with immunoSEQ multiplex PCR; TCRdb's copy has only in-frame clones and lacks some. The sample has hundreds of thousands of clones; approximately 89% are singletons. The sequencing input was peripheral blood. All receptors derive from a woman aged 50 to 60 with COVID-19, enrolled during active disease. CDR3s include the opening cysteine and the closing phenylalanine or tryptophan. The D gene is left open where the match is weak. Expanded clones are given a class, and other clones once, few, many or no size at all.

j_gene,abundance,d_gene,v_gene,CDR3nt,CDR3aa
TRBJ2-7,.,TRBD1,TRBV11-3,TGTGCCAGCAGCTTAGGGACAGGGAGCTCCTACGAGCAGTACTTC,CASSLGTGSSYEQYF
TRBJ1-3,.,.,TRBV7-3,TGTGCCAGCAGCTTAACCGGCTCTGGAAACACCATATATTTT,CASSLTGSGNTIYF
TRBJ1-5,.,TRBD1,TRBV24-1,TGTGCCACCAGCGGACAGGGAGATCAGCCCCAGCATTTT,CATSGQGDQPQHF
TRBJ2-1,.,.,TRBV4-1,TGCGCCAGCAGCCAAGATCGAGTTTCCTACAATGAGCAGTTCTTC,CASSQDRVSYNEQFF
TRBJ2-7,.,TRBD1,TRBV10-3,TGTGCCATCAGTTCCGGGACAGCGGATGAGCAGTACTTC,CAISSGTADEQYF
TRBJ1-2,.,TRBD1,TRBV7-2,TGTGCCAGCAGCCGTGTGACAGGGTTGGGCGGCTACACCTTC,CASSRVTGLGGYTF
TRBJ2-1,once,.,TRBV5-4,TGTGCCAGCAGCCCCGCAGGCGTCTCGGGGAGCAATGAGCAGTTCTTC,CASSPAGVSGSNEQFF
TRBJ2-5,.,TRBD1,TRBV11-3,TGTGCCAGCAGCCACAGGGGGTCAGAGACCCAGTACTTC,CASSHRGSETQYF
TRBJ1-1,.,TRBD1,TRBV11-3,TGTGCCAGCAGCTTAGGTACAGGGGAGTATGAAGCTTTCTTT,CASSLGTGEYEAFF
TRBJ1-2,.,TRBD1,TRBV5-1,TGCGCCAGCAGCTTGGCCGTTGTAACGACAGGGGACCTTAACTATGGCTACACCTTC,CASSLAVVTTGDLNYGYTF
TRBJ1-1,.,.,TRBV4-1,TGCGCCAGCAGCCAGGGTCCGGCGGGCCAGGCGATTATGAACACTGAAGCTTTCTTT,CASSQGPAGQAIMNTEAFF
TRBJ2-3,.,.,TRBV5-1,TGCGCCAGCAGCGGCGGTATAGATTTGGGCACAGATACGCAGTATTTT,CASSGGIDLGTDTQYF
TRBJ2-3,.,TRBD2,TRBV6-5,TGTGCCAGCAGTTACTGGGCGACTAGCGGGGAAGATACGCAGTATTTT,CASSYWATSGEDTQYF
TRBJ1-1,.,TRBD1,TRBV5-4,TGTGCCAGCAGCTTTGGACAGGGGACACCCTCGAGCACTGAAGCTTTCTTT,CASSFGQGTPSSTEAFF
TRBJ1-5,.,TRBD1,TRBV19,TGTGCCAGTAGTTCGCGGACAGGATCGTATCAGCCCCAGCATTTT,CASSSRTGSYQPQHF
TRBJ1-5,.,TRBD1,TRBV19,TGTGCCAGTACCACTTGGGCGGGACAGGGAAGCGATCAGCCCCAGCATTTT,CASTTWAGQGSDQPQHF
TRBJ1-3,.,.,TRBV7-9,TGTGCCAGCAGCTTAGCGCCAGGGCCATTCAGCGGAAACACCATATATTTT,CASSLAPGPFSGNTIYF
TRBJ2-2,few,TRBD2,TRBV24-1,TGTGCCACCAGTGAGCCGACTAGCGGGAACACCGGGGAGCTGTTTTTT,CATSEPTSGNTGELFF
TRBJ1-4,.,.,TRBV5-5,TGTGCCAGCAGCTTGGGCGCAGGGGTGGATGAAAAACTGTTTTTT,CASSLGAGVDEKLFF
TRBJ1-4,.,.,TRBV5-1,TGCGCCAGCAGCTTGGGTCAGGGTGGCGAAAAACTGTTTTTT,CASSLGQGGEKLFF
TRBJ1-4,.,.,TRBV29-1,TGCAGCGTGCGTACAACTAATGAAAAACTGTTTTTT,CSVRTTNEKLFF
TRBJ1-5,.,.,TRBV28,TGTGCCAGCAGTTTCCCAAACTTACCCCAGCATTTT,CASSFPNLPQHF
TRBJ1-2,.,.,TRBV29-1,TGCAGCGTATTACAGGGAGCTAACTATGGCTACACCTTC,CSVLQGANYGYTF
TRBJ2-7,.,.,TRBV12-3/TRBV12-4,TGTGCCAGCAGTTTAGGAGGTACCGAGCAGTACTTC,CASSLGGTEQYF
TRBJ2-1,.,TRBD1,TRBV7-3,TGTGCCAGCAGCTTGGGACAGGGCAGCCCTTGGCATGAGCAGTTCTTC,CASSLGQGSPWHEQFF
TRBJ2-1,.,.,TRBV27,TGTGCCAGCAGTTTATGGGGGGCCTACAATGAGCAGTTCTTC,CASSLWGAYNEQFF
TRBJ1-3,few,.,TRBV11-2,TGTGCCAGCAGCCAAGGCCAGGGTACTGGAAACACCATATATTTT,CASSQGQGTGNTIYF
TRBJ1-1,.,.,TRBV11-2,TGTGCCAGCAGCTTAGCCTTAAACACTGAAGCTTTCTTT,CASSLALNTEAFF